Below, one T cell receptor beta chain is given with its context. The CDR3 loop spans 13 amino acids. V was pared by 5 bases and J by 10 bases, with 17 bases between. Germline V lookup: CDR1 SGHAT, CDR2 FQNNGV. This entry is derived from a study of blood T cell repertoires in COVID-19. Profiled with immunoSEQ multiplex PCR; TCRdb holds only in-frame clones, not every one. The sample has about 320,000 clones, roughly 90% seen once. Sequencing was performed on PBMCs or T cells enriched from blood (not recorded which). The chain links TRBV11-2 to TRBJ1-1; tentative D call: TRBD1 (5 bases). The receptor comes from a man aged 55 to 69 who had recovered from COVID-19. The CDR3 protein is CASSPWGGEGAFF. The CDR3 region has the DNA TGTGCCAGCAGCCCCTGGGGGGGTGAGGGAGCTTTCTTT.